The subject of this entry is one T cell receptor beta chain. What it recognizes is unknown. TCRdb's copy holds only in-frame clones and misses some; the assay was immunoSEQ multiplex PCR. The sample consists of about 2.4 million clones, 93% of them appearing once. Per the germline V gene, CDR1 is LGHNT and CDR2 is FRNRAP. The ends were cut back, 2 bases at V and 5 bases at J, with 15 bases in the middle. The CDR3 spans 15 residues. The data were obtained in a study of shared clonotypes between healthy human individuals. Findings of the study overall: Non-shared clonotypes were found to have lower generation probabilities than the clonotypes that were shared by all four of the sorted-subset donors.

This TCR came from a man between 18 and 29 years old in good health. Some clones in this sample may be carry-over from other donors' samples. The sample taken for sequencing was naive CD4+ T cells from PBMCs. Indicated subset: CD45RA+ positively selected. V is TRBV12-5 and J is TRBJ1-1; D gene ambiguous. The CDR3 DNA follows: TGTGCTAGTGGTTTGTCAACTACAACGGGTACTGAAGCTTTCTTT. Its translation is CASGLSTTTGTEAFF.